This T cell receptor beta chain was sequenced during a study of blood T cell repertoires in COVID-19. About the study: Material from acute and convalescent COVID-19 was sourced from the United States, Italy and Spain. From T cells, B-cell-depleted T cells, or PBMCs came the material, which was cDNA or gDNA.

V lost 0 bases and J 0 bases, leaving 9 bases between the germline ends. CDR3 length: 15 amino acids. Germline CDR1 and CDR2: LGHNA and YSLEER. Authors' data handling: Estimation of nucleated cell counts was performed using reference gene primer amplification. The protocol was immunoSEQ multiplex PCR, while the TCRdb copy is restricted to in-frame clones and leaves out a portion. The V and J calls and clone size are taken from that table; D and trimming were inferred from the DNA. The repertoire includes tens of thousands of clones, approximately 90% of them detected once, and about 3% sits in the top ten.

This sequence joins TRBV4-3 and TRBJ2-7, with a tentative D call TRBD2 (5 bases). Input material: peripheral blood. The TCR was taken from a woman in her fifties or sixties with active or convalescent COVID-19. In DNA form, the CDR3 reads TGCGCCAGCAGCCAAGATGAGGGATTCTCCTACGAGCAGTACTTC. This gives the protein CASSQDEGFSYEQYF.